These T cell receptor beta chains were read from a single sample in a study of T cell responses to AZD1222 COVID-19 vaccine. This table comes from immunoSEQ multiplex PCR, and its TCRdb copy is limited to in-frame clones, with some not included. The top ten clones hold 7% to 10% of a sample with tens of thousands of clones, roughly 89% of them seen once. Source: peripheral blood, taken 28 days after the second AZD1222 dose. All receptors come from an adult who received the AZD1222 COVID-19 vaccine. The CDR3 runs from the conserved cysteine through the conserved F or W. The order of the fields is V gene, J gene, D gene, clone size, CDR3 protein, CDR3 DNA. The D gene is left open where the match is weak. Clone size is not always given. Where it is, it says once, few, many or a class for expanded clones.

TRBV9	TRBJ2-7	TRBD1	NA	CASSSGQGAYEQYF	TGTGCCAGCAGCTCGGGACAGGGGGCCTACGAGCAGTACTTC
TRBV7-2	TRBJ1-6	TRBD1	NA	CASSPRDRFNSPLHF	TGTGCCAGCAGCCCGAGGGACAGGTTTAATTCACCCCTCCACTTT
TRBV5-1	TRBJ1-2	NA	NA	CASSLGRFARADYGYTF	TGCGCCAGCAGCTTGGGCCGTTTCGCCAGGGCTGACTATGGCTACACCTTC
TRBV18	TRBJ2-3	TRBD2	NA	CASAGTSGTDTQYF	TGTGCCAGCGCCGGGACTAGCGGCACAGATACGCAGTATTTT
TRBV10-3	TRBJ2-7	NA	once	CAISEVAGTYEQYF	TGTGCCATCAGTGAGGTTGCAGGGACCTACGAGCAGTACTTC
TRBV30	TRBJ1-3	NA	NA	CAWSGIRNSGNTIYF	TGTGCCTGGAGTGGGATCCGGAACTCTGGAAACACCATATATTTT
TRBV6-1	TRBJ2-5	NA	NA	CASSEGDIETQYF	TGTGCCAGCAGTGAAGGGGATATAGAGACCCAGTACTTC
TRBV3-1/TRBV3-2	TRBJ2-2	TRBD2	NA	CASSMTSGSFTGELFF	TGTGCCAGCAGCATGACTAGCGGGAGTTTCACCGGGGAGCTGTTTTTT
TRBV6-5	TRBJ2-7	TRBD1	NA	CASCRQGAAYEQYF	TGTGCCAGCTGTCGACAGGGGGCTGCCTACGAGCAGTACTTC
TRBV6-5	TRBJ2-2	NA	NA	CASSYRTEATGELFF	TGTGCCAGCAGTTACCGGACAGAAGCCACCGGGGAGCTGTTTTTT
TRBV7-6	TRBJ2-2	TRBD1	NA	CASSPRDSAGELFF	TGTGCCAGCAGCCCCAGGGACAGTGCCGGGGAGCTGTTTTTT
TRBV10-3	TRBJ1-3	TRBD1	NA	CATDRGPGNTIYF	TGTGCCACCGACAGGGGGCCGGGAAACACCATATATTTT
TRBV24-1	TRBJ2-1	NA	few	CATSDLRVGYEQFF	TGTGCCACCAGTGATTTAAGGGTCGGCTACGAGCAGTTCTTC
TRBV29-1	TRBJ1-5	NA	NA	CSVGGGNQPQHF	TGCAGCGTTGGGGGTGGCAATCAGCCCCAGCATTTT
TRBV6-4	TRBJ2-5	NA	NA	CASSALPARGRQETQYF	TGTGCCAGCAGTGCCCTCCCAGCCCGGGGTAGACAAGAGACCCAGTACTTC
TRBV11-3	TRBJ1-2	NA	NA	CASSASAPGRAQNGYTF	TGTGCCAGCAGCGCCTCCGCTCCGGGGAGGGCCCAGAATGGCTACACCTTC
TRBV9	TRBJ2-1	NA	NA	CASSVGSDPLYNEQFF	TGTGCCAGCAGCGTAGGATCGGACCCGCTCTACAATGAGCAGTTCTTC
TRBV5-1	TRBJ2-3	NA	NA	CASSGGPSTDTQYF	TGCGCCAGCAGCGGGGGGCCTAGCACAGATACGCAGTATTTT
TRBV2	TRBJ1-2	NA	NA	CASSEAWQGIGYTF	TGTGCCAGCAGTGAAGCGTGGCAGGGTATTGGCTACACCTTC
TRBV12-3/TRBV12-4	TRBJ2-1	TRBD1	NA	CASSLQGAVEQFF	TGTGCCAGCAGTTTGCAGGGGGCAGTTGAGCAGTTCTTC
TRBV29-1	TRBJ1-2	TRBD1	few	CSVQGNYGYTF	TGCAGCGTACAGGGGAACTATGGCTACACCTTC
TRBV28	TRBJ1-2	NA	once	CASTRVAYGYTF	TGTGCCAGCACGAGGGTAGCCTATGGCTACACCTTC
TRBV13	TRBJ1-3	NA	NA	CASSFSGTAGNTIYF	TGTGCCAGCAGCTTTTCTGGGACCGCTGGAAACACCATATATTTT
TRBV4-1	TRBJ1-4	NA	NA	CASSADPGTGEKLFF	TGCGCCAGCAGCGCAGATCCAGGGACCGGAGAAAAACTGTTTTTT
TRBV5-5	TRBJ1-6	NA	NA	CASSLEGRINSPLHF	TGTGCCAGCAGCTTGGAGGGACGGATTAATTCACCCCTCCACTTT
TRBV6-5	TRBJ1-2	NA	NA	CASSIQGNYGYTF	TGTGCCAGCAGTATTCAGGGGAACTATGGCTACACCTTC
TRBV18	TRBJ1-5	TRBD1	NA	CASSPRQGGNQPQHF	TGTGCCAGCTCACCACGTCAGGGGGGCAATCAGCCCCAGCATTTT
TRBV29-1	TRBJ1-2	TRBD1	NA	CSVGQGGGYTF	TGCAGCGTTGGACAGGGTGGAGGCTACACCTTC
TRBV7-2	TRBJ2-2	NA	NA	CASSYIAGELFF	TGTGCCAGCAGCTATATCGCCGGGGAGCTGTTTTTT
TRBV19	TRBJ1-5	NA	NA	CASSAEGSNQPQHF	TGTGCCAGTAGTGCCGAGGGCAGCAATCAGCCCCAGCATTTT
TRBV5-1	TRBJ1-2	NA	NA	CASSLAIRGYGYTF	TGCGCCAGCAGCTTGGCCATTCGGGGATATGGCTACACCTTC
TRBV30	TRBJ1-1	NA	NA	CAWMGQMNTEAFF	TGTGCCTGGATGGGCCAAATGAACACTGAAGCTTTCTTT
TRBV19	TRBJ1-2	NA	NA	CASNQNLLNYGYTF	TGTGCCAGTAATCAGAACCTCCTTAACTATGGCTACACCTTC
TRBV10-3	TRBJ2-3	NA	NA	CAISEASFTDTQYF	TGTGCCATCAGTGAAGCTAGCTTCACAGATACGCAGTATTTT
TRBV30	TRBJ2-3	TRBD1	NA	CAWSLGQGTQYF	TGTGCCTGGAGTCTAGGACAGGGAACGCAGTATTTT